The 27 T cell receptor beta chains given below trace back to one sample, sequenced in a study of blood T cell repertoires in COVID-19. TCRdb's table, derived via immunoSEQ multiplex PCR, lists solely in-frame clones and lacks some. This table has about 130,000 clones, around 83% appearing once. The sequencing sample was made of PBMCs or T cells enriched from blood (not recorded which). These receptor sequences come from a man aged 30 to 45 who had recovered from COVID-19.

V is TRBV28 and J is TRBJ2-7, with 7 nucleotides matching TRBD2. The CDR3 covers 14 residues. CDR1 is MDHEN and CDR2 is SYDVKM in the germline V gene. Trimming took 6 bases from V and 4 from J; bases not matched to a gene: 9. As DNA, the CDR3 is TGTGCCAGCAGCCCGGCCGGGGGGAGTTACGAGCAGTACTTC. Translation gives CASSPAGGSYEQYF.

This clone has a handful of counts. The CDR3 reads CASSSTGNYGYTF. In DNA, the CDR3 is TGTGCCAGCAGTTCCACAGGGAACTATGGCTACACCTTC. The chain links TRBV27 to TRBJ1-2; D possibly corresponds to TRBD1 (6 bases). Trimming removed 4 bases at V and 2 bases at J, with 8 bases between. This CDR3 spans 13 amino acids. Germline V gene lookup returns CDR1 MNHEY and CDR2 SMNVEV (reference sequence).

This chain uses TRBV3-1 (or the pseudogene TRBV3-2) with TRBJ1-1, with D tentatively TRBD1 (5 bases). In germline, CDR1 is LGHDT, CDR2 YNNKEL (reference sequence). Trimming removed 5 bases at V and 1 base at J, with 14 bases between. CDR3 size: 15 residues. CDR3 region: CASSFLTESNTEAFF. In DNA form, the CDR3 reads TGTGCCAGCAGCTTCCTGACAGAATCGAACACTGAAGCTTTCTTT.

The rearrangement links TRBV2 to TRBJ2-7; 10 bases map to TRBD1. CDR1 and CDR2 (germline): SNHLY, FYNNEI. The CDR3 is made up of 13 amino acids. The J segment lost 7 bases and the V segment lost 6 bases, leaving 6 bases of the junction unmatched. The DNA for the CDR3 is TGTGCCAGCAGCGACAGGGGGCGAGGGGAGCAGTACTTC. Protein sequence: CASSDRGRGEQYF.

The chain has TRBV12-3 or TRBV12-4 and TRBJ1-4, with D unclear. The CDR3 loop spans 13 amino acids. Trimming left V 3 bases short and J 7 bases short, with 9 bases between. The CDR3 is CASSFGGSEKLFF. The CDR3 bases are TGTGCCAGCAGTTTTGGCGGGAGTGAAAAACTGTTTTTT.

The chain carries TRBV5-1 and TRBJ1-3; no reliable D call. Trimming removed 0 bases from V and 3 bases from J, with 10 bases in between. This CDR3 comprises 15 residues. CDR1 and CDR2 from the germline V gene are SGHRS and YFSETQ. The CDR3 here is CASSLVRRLGNTIYF. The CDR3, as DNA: TGCGCCAGCAGCTTGGTCCGACGACTTGGAAACACCATATATTTT.

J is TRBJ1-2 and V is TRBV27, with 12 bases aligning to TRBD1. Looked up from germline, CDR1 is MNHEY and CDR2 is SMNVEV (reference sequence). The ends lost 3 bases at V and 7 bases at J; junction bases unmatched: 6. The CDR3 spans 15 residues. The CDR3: CASSFRDRGRLGYTF. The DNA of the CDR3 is TGTGCCAGCAGTTTCCGGGACAGGGGGCGTCTTGGCTACACCTTC.

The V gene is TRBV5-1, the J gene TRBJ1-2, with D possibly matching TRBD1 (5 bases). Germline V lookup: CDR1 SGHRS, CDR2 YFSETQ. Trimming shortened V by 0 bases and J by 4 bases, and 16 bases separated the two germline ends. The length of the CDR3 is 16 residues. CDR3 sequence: CASSLVQLTDPYGYTF. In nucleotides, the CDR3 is TGCGCCAGCAGCTTGGTTCAGCTGACAGACCCCTATGGCTACACCTTC.

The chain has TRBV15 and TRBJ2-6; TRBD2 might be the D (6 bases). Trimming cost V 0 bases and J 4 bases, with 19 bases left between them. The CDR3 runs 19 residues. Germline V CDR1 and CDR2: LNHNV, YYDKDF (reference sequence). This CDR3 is CATSRDWLEGTLGANVLTF. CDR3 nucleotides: TGTGCCACCAGCAGAGATTGGTTGGAGGGGACTCTGGGGGCCAACGTCCTGACTTTC.

The CDR3 DNA is TGTGCCAGCAGTGAAGCCCTAGGACTAGCGCCCAGCACAGATACGCAGTATTTT. Translating gives CASSEALGLAPSTDTQYF. The chain couples TRBV2 to TRBJ2-3, with 9 positions matching TRBD2. Germline CDR1 reads SNHLY; CDR2 reads FYNNEI. The CDR3 covers 18 residues. With 0 bases clipped from V and 0 bases from J, the junction kept 7 bases outside the gene matches.

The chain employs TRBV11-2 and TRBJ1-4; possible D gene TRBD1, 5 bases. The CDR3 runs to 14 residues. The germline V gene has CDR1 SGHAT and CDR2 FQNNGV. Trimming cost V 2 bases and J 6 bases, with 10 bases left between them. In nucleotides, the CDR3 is TGTGCCAGCAGCTTACAGGGTGGTGATGAAAAACTGTTTTTT. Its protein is CASSLQGGDEKLFF.

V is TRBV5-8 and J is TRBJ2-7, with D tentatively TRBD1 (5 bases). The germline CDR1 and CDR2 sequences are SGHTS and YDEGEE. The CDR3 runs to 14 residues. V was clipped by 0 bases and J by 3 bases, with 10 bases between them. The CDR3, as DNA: TGTGCCAGCAGCTTGGAGGTCCAGGGCTACGAGCAGTACGTC. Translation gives CASSLEVQGYEQYV.

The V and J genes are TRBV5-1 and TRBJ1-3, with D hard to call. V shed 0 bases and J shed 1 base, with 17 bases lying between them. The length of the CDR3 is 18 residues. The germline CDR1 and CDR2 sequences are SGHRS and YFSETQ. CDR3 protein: CASSLGQDFLKSGNTIYF. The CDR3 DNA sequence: TGCGCCAGCAGCTTGGGGCAGGACTTTTTAAAGTCTGGAAACACCATATATTTT.

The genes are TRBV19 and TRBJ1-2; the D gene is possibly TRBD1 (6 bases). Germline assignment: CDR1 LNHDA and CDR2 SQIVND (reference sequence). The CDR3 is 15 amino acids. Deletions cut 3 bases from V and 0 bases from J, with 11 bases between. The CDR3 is CASSIPQGANYGYTF. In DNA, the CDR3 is TGTGCCAGTAGTATTCCACAGGGAGCTAACTATGGCTACACCTTC.

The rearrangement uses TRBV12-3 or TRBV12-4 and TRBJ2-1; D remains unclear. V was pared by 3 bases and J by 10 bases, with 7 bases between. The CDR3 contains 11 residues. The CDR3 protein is CASSLGWEQFF. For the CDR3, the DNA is TGTGCCAGCAGTTTGGGCTGGGAGCAGTTCTTC.

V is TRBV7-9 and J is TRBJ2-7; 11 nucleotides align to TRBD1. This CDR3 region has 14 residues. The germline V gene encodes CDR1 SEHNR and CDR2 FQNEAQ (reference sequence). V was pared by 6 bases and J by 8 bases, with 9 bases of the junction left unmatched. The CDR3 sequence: CASRGQGVSAQQYV. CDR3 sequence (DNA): TGTGCCAGCAGGGGACAGGGGGTATCCGCCCAGCAGTACGTC.

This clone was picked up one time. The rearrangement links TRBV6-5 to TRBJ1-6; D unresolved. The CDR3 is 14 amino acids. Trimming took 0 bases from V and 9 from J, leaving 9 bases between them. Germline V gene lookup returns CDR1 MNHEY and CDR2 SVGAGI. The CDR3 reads CASSYSSGSSPLHF. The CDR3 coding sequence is TGTGCCAGCAGTTACTCGAGTGGGAGTTCACCCCTCCACTTT.

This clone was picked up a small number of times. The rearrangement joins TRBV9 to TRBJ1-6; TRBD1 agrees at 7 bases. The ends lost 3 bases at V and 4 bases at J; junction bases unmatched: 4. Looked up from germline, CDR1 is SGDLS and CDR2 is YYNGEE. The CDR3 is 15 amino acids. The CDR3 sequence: CASSAGGRYNSPLHF. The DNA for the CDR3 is TGTGCCAGCAGCGCAGGGGGTCGGTATAATTCACCCCTCCACTTT.

CDR3 region: CASSYSRIDQPQHF. The DNA of the CDR3 is TGTGCCAGCAGTTACTCGAGAATTGATCAGCCCCAGCATTTT. The chain recombines TRBV6-5 with TRBJ1-5; no reliable D call. Trimming took 0 bases from V and 5 from J, leaving 8 bases between them. In germline, CDR1 is MNHEY, CDR2 SVGAGI. The CDR3 is 14 amino acids.

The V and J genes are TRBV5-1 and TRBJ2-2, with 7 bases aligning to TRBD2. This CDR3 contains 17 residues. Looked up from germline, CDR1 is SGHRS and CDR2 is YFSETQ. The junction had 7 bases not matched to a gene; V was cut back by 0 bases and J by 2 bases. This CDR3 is CASSLGELAANTGELFF. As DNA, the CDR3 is TGCGCCAGCAGCTTGGGTGAGCTAGCGGCTAACACCGGGGAGCTGTTTTTT.

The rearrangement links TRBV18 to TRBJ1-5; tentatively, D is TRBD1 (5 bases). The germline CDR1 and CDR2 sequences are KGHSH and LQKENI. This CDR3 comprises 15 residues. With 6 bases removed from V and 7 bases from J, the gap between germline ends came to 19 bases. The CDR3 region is CASSGGGAKGQPQHF. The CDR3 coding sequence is TGTGCCAGCTCCGGGGGAGGGGCAAAGGGGCAGCCCCAGCATTTT. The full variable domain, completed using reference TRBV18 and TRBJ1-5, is NAGVMQNPRHLVRRRGQEARLRCSPMKGHSHVYWYRQLPEEGLKFMVYLQKENIIDESGMPKERFSAEFPKEGPSILRIQQVVRGDSAAYFCASSGGGAKGQPQHFGDGTRLSIL.

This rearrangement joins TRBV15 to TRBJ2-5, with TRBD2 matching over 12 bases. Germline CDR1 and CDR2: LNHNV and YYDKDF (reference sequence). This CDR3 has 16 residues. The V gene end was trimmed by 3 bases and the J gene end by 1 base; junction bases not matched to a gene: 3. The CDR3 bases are TGTGCCACCAGCAGTGGACTAGCGGGGCCCCAAGAGACCCAGTACTTC. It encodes CATSSGLAGPQETQYF.

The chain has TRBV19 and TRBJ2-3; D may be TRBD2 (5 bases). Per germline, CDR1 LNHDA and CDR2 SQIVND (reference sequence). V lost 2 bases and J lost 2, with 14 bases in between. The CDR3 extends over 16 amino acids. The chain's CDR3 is CASSINSAVLTDTQYF. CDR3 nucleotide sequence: TGTGCCAGTAGTATAAATAGCGCAGTACTCACAGATACGCAGTATTTT.

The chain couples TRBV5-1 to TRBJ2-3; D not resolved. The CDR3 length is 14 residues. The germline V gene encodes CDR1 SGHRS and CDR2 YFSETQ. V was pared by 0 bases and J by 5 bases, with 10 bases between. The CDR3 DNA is TGCGCCAGCAGCTTGGGACATCAAGAAGATACGCAGTATTTT. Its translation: CASSLGHQEDTQYF.

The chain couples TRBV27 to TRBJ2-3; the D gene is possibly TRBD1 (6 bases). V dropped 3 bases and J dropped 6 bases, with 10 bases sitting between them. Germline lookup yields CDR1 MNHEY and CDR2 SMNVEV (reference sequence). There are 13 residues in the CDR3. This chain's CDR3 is CASSLYQGDTQYF. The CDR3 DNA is TGTGCCAGCAGTTTGTACCAGGGGGATACGCAGTATTTT.

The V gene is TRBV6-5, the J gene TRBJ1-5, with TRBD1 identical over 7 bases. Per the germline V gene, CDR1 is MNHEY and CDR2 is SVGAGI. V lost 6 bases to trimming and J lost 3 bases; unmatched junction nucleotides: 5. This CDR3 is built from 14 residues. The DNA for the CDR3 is TGTGCCAGCAGCCAGACAGGGCTCAATCAGCCCCAGCATTTT. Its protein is CASSQTGLNQPQHF.

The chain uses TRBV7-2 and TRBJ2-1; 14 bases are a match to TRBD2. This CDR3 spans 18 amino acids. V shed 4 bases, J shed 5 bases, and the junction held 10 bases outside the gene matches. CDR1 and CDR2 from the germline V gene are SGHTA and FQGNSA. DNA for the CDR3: TGTGCCAGCAGCTCCTTGACTAGCGGGAGGGCCGCAGACAATGAGCAGTTCTTC. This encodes CASSSLTSGRAADNEQFF.